This T cell receptor (beta chain) was obtained from a study of blood T cell repertoires in COVID-19. Some clones are missing from TCRdb's copy, which holds only in-frame ones; the method was immunoSEQ multiplex PCR. The data show 310,000 or so clones, around four fifths seen once. CDR3 length equals 12 residues. V was trimmed by 3 bases and J by 0 bases, leaving 3 bases between them. Germline V gene lookup returns CDR1 MNHNS and CDR2 SASEGT. The sample taken for sequencing was peripheral blood. The chain carries TRBV6-1 and TRBJ2-7; no firm D call. The sequence was collected from a woman between 45 and 65 years old with acute or convalescent COVID-19. DNA of the CDR3: TGTGCCAGCAGTGACAGCTCCTACGAGCAGTACGTC. The encoded protein is CASSDSSYEQYV.